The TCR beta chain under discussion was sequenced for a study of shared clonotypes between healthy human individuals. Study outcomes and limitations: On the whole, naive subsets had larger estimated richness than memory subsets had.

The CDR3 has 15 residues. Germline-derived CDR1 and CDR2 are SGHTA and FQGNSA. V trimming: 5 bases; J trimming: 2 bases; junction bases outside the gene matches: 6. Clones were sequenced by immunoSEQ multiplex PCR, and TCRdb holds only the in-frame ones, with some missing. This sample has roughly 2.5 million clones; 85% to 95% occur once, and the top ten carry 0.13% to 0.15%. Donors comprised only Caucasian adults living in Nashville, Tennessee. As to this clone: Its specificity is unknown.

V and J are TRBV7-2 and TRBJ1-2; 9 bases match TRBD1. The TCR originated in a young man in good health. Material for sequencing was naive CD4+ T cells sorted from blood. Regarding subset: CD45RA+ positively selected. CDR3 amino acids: CASSPDRGLNYGYTF. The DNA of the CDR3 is TGTGCCAGCAGCCCAGACAGGGGGTTAAACTATGGCTACACCTTC. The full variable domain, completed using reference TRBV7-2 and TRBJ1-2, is GAGVSQSPSNKVTEKGKDVELRCDPISGHTALYWYRQSLGQGLEFLIYFQGNSAPDKSGLPSDRFSAERTGGSVSTLTIQRTQQEDSAVYLCASSPDRGLNYGYTFGSGTRLTVV.